Shown below are 8 T cell receptor beta chains from a single sample sequenced in a study of T-cell reconstitution after alpha-beta-depleted transplantation in children. Unique molecular identifiers were built into the TCRbeta library. One entry per CDR3 protein results from TCRdb running MiXCR on the PCR reads. The sample has some 310,000 distinct CDR3 sequences; around 25% are singletons. The sample consisted of PBMCs, mostly from graft donor cells, taken 180 days after TCRalphabeta/CD19-depleted stem cell transplant. Receptor source: a male patient younger than 18 who had a stem cell transplant for acute lymphoblastic leukemia, so the T cells may come from the graft donor.

The chain links TRBV7-9 to TRBJ2-7; D gene unclear. CDR3 length equals 10 residues. The ends were cut back, 6 bases at V and 5 bases at J, with 5 bases in the middle. CDR1 is SEHNR and CDR2 is FQNEAQ in the germline V gene (reference sequence). CDR3 DNA: TGTGCCAGCAGTGCTGACGAGCAGTACTTC. This encodes CASSADEQYF.

In its sample, this clonotype was seen a few times. The rearrangement uses TRBV4-1 and TRBJ2-7; D unclear. Germline CDR1 MGHRA, CDR2 YSYEKL. This CDR3 is 13 amino acids long. The ends were cut back, 3 bases at V and 1 base at J, with 7 bases in the middle. CDR3 bases: TGCGCCAGCAGCCAGGTCTTATCCTACGAGCAGTACTTC. Protein product: CASSQVLSYEQYF.

The gene calls are TRBV10-3 and TRBJ2-3; weak D call: TRBD2 (5 bases). Trimming left V 3 bases short and J 0 bases short, with 13 bases between. The CDR3 is 16 amino acids. Germline lookup yields CDR1 ENHRY and CDR2 SYGVKD. The CDR3 DNA reads TGTGCCATCAGTGAACCCGGACTGGGGAGCACAGATACGCAGTATTTT. Translated, it gives CAISEPGLGSTDTQYF.

This clonotype was detected many times. The chain employs TRBV9 and TRBJ2-7; the match to TRBD2 covers 10 bases. Germline CDR1 and CDR2: SGDLS and YYNGEE. V dropped 4 bases and J dropped 2; count of bases not matched to a gene: 6. The CDR3 loop spans 15 amino acids. CDR3 protein: CASSLELAGTYEQYF. The CDR3 bases are TGTGCCAGCAGCCTTGAACTAGCGGGGACCTACGAGCAGTACTTC.

V is TRBV2 and J is TRBJ2-1; no clear D. With 7 bases removed from V and 8 bases from J, the gap between germline ends came to 9 bases. Germline V gene lookup returns CDR1 SNHLY and CDR2 FYNNEI. The CDR3 runs 11 residues. The CDR3 DNA reads TGTGCCAGCACCGAGATCTATGAGCAGTTCTTC. This translates into CASTEIYEQFF.

The chain recombines TRBV5-1 with TRBJ2-1, with a weak D call TRBD2 (7 bases). Germline CDR1 SGHRS, CDR2 YFSETQ. V lost 3 bases to trimming and J lost 8 bases, with 21 bases between them. The CDR3 length is 16 residues. The DNA of the CDR3 is TGCGCCAGCAGCTGGGGAGGGGGGACTGACTGGGATGAGCAGTTCTTC. Residues: CASSWGGGTDWDEQFF.

The chain employs TRBV21-1 and TRBJ2-7; the table's D call TRBD1 went unverified against the DNA. TRBV21-1 is tagged as a pseudogene. This CDR3 is built from 16 residues. CDR3 sequence: CASSKKSDRHSYEQYF. The CDR3, as DNA: TGTGCCAGCAGCAAAAAAAGCGACAGGCACTCCTACGAGCAGTACTTC.

This clonotype was counted only a few times. The rearrangement uses TRBV5-5 and TRBJ2-4; no reliable D call. V was shortened by 0 bases and J by 10 bases, with 11 bases between the two germline ends. Germline CDR1 SGHKS, CDR2 YYEKEE (reference sequence). The CDR3 sequence is 13 residues long. The CDR3 loop reads CASSLVPMGIQYF. DNA of the CDR3: TGTGCCAGCAGCTTGGTTCCCATGGGGATTCAGTACTTC.